The 6 T cell receptor beta chains below come from one sample, sequenced in a study of T-cell reconstitution after alpha-beta-depleted transplantation in children. Unique molecular identifiers were incorporated during preparation of the TCRbeta library. Using its own MiXCR run on the PCR reads, TCRdb lists one record per CDR3 protein. The sample includes around 400,000 distinct CDR3 sequences, roughly a tenth of them seen just once. The input for sequencing was PBMCs from the stem cell graft donor, taken from the stem cell graft. The receptor source for this set is a human donor who donated a stem cell graft to a child with acute myeloid leukemia.

This clonotype was counted only a few times. The chain employs TRBV5-1 and TRBJ2-1; 7 bases line up with TRBD1. The CDR3 spans 14 residues. V lost 5 bases and J lost 6; bases outside the gene matches: 8. Germline CDR1 and CDR2: SGHRS and YFSETQ. CDR3 in amino acids: CASSLEGAPNEQFF. The CDR3 DNA sequence: TGCGCCAGCAGTCTAGAGGGGGCGCCCAATGAGCAGTTCTTC.

V is TRBV29-1 and J is TRBJ1-4; TRBD1 matches at 7 bases. The trim removed 5 bases at V and 4 bases at J, leaving 13 bases unmatched. CDR1 and CDR2 from the germline V gene are SQVTM and ANQGSEA. CDR3 length: 16 residues. The CDR3 sequence is CSVSGTANSFNEKLFF. The CDR3 coding sequence is TGCAGCGTTTCCGGGACAGCCAACTCTTTTAATGAAAAACTGTTTTTT. The full variable domain, its missing parts supplied by reference TRBV29-1 and TRBJ1-4, is SAVISQKPSRDICQRGTSLTIQCQVDSQVTMMFWYRQQPGQSLTLIATANQGSEATYESGFVIDKFPISRPNLTFSTLTVSNMSPEDSSIYLCSVSGTANSFNEKLFFGSGTQLSVL.

V gene TRBV15 combines with J gene TRBJ1-2; D unclear. The CDR3 contains 14 residues. Germline V gene data show CDR1 as LNHNV and CDR2 as YYDKDF (reference sequence). V lost 0 bases, J lost 3 bases, and 8 bases lay in between. DNA for the CDR3: TGTGCCACCAGCAGAGATAGACAATACTATGGCTACACCTTC. This codes for CATSRDRQYYGYTF.

The chain joins TRBV29-1 to TRBJ2-7, with unresolved D. V was pared by 5 bases and J by 1 base, with 18 bases between. Germline CDR1 and CDR2: SQVTM and ANQGSEA. This CDR3 contains 15 residues. This CDR3 reads CSVTKGPGLSYEQYF. The DNA for the CDR3 is TGCAGCGTTACGAAAGGCCCCGGGCTATCCTACGAGCAGTACTTC.

The chain is built from TRBV15 and TRBJ2-2; 10 positions match TRBD2. Trimming at V came to 7 bases and at J to 6 bases, leaving 11 bases not matched to a gene. Looked up from germline, CDR1 is LNHNV and CDR2 is YYDKDF (reference sequence). CDR3 size: 16 residues. The CDR3 coding sequence is TGTGCCACCACGGGGAGCGGGGGGGCCGTGGCCGGGGAGCTGTTTTTT. Translation: CATTGSGGAVAGELFF.

The chain links TRBV12-3 or TRBV12-4 to TRBJ1-4, with 8 bases fitting TRBD1. The V and J ends lost 5 bases and 3 bases, in that order; junction bases with no gene match: 5. The CDR3 is made up of 15 amino acids. In DNA, the CDR3 is TGTGCCAGCAGTCACGCACAGGGGGCTAATGAAAAACTGTTTTTT. Translated, it gives CASSHAQGANEKLFF.